This entry describes one TCR beta chain. Its target antigen remains unknown. The sample holds no much larger clone one base away, and base qualities are not on file. Using the deep immunoSEQ assay, TCR CDR3 regions were amplified from genomic DNA by multiplex PCR. Extracted genomic DNA from each cell subset was distributed evenly across all wells of several immunoSEQ 96-well plates, and each plate was treated as a replicate. For sorted subsets, 200 to 250 ng genomic DNA, equal to 30,000 or so T cell genomes, was loaded into each replicate PCR. Purified libraries were measured with a Qubit 3.0 fluorometer, size-checked on a Bioanalyzer 2100, and measured again with the KAPA Library Quantification kit. Every immunoSEQ 96-well plate was sequenced on a separate single-read 150-cycle Illumina NextSeq 550 flow cell. On the study's bioinformatics: Because the immunoSEQ output included only junctional sequences and no quality scores, the filtering could not be the same as the filtering used for full-length reads. Sequences were annotated with PyIR, a Python wrapper for IgBLAST v1.9, and V/J genes and CDR3 were assigned using IMGT germline references. Reads with weak V/J assignments (E-value above 1e-6), missing CDR3, stop codons, out-of-frame junctions, or ambiguous translated residues were removed. A V3J clonotype was defined by an identical inferred V gene, J gene, and CDR3 amino acid sequence. To compute the percentage overlap between repertoires, the number of shared unique clonotypes was divided by the size of the smaller repertoire. Richness of each repertoire was evaluated using RTK rarefaction, the Chao1 estimator, and Recon v2.1 estimates of unobserved clonotypes. Generation probabilities were computed with OLGA for all TCRbeta clonotypes obtained by the gDNA method from four donors. TCRdb took this table from immuneACCESS and kept in-frame rearrangements with V and J called. Such tables lack part of the clones; where checked against another copy, unresolved V genes explain under half of the gap, and the rest is unexplained. V and J calls and clone size come straight from that table; D and trimming were deduced from the DNA. For this sample there are 1 million to 1.2 million clones; roughly 77% appear just once. The ten largest make up 0.89% of the sample.

Healthy HIV-negative adults with no recently reported acute infections or vaccinations were included as donors. All donors were Caucasian adults living in Nashville, Tennessee, USA. CD4+ T cells were enriched by magnetic negative selection; naive cells were then positively selected on CD45RA, and the negative fraction formed the memory subset. After blood collection by leukapheresis, PBMCs were isolated using Ficoll-Histopaque density gradient centrifugation and then cryopreserved in the vapor phase of liquid nitrogen. Purity and quantity of every magnetically sorted T cell population were checked by analytical flow cytometry. Genomic DNA was isolated from each sorted fraction and quantified by UV absorbance on a Nanodrop 2000c. The data belong to a study of shared clonotypes between healthy human individuals (dated by TCRdb to 2018 to 2021). Turning to the overall study: Two women and a few men aged 18 to 49 years were included in the cohort. Between about 0.8 and 9 billion PBMCs per donor were obtained by leukapheresis. To increase sequencing depth and limit assay-specific biases, different laboratories used diverse techniques to prepare libraries and sequence TCR repertoires. For each donor, CD4 naive and CD4 memory were each given three plates, CD8 naive was given two plates, and CD8 memory was given one plate. The study deeply sequenced blood TCR repertoires of five healthy adults to estimate repertoire size and the extent of clonotype sharing between individuals. General findings and caveats noted by the study authors: Across a handful of donors, 5% to 6% of naive CD4, over 3% of naive CD8, 2% to 2.5% of memory CD4, and 0.4% to 0.45% of memory CD8 clonotypes were shared. Even with the large sequencing depth, rarefaction of the sorted-subset datasets indicated that sequencing was incomplete. Sampling was limited to blood, and TCR repertoires in tissue likely differ from TCR repertoires in blood. Estimated clonotype richness was generally larger for naive than for memory subsets. Pairwise subsampling led to the expectation that sequencing depth would affect the degree of clonotype sharing among donors. The genetic and exposure-history diversity represented was limited by the small number of donors. Clonotypes shared by all four sorted-subset donors showed higher generation probabilities than non-shared clonotypes.

Per the germline V gene, LGHNT is the CDR1 and FRNRAP is the CDR2. From the cysteine up to the phenylalanine, the CDR3 has a length of 14 residues. Only the CDR3 portion is preserved as DNA: 42 bases, with reading frame beginning at the first base. From V the trimming removes 6 bases and from J it removes 7 bases, while the gene matches leave 9 bases of the junction unaccounted for. The rearranged segments are TRBV12-5 and TRBJ1-2; 9 junctional bases match TRBD1. The specimen sequenced was memory CD4+ T cells from PBMCs. The sample's cell subset or site label, in plain terms: CD45RA-negative fraction. This clonotype originated in a man aged 18 to 30 in good health. Some clones in this sample may be carry-over from other donors' samples. The base sequence is TGTGCTAGTGGCCCTGAGGGACAGGGTGGTGGCTACACCTTC. It translates as CASGPEGQGGGYTF.